One T cell receptor beta chain is described in this entry. TCR beta CDR3 regions were amplified from RNA transcripts. The TCR CDR3 was amplified in a first-round RT-PCR using the HTBI primer set. TCRdb re-analysed the multiplex PCR reads in MiXCR, keeping a single row per CDR3 protein. The sample holds over 700,000 distinct CDR3 sequences; about 19% are singletons and the top ten take 15% to 20%. This sample is part of a study of T cells in Graves' hyperthyroidism and ophthalmopathy. CDR1 is SGHVS, CDR2 FQNEAQ, per germline. V was pared by 6 bases and J by 2 bases, with 22 bases between. CDR3 length equals 18 residues.

This TCR came from a woman in her forties or fifties with Graves' hyperthyroidism that later progressed to Graves' ophthalmopathy. Material for sequencing was blood. The rearrangement uses TRBV7-8 and TRBJ2-2; tentative D call: TRBD2 (5 bases). CDR3 loop: CASSSRGLDFSNTGELFF. CDR3 nucleotides: TGTGCCAGCAGTAGCAGAGGATTGGACTTCTCAAACACCGGGGAGCTGTTTTTT.